These T cell receptor beta chains were read from a single sample in a study of blood T cell repertoires in COVID-19. The repertoire was sequenced with immunoSEQ multiplex PCR; TCRdb's copy has only in-frame clones and lacks some. The repertoire holds about 190,000 clones, approximately 79% seen once, with 4% to 6.5% in the top ten. Material: PBMCs or T cells enriched from blood (not recorded which). The receptor source for this set is a woman aged 55-75 years with acute COVID-19. The CDR3 runs from the conserved cysteine through the conserved F or W.

CASSHHRDGAEAFF	TRBV4-3	TRBJ1-1
CASSNTGGTEAFF	TRBV7-2	TRBJ1-1
CASSIRLLGPNTEAFF	TRBV19	TRBJ1-1
CASSIGQAGANVLTF	TRBV19	TRBJ2-6
CASSPGGNSPLHF	TRBV18	TRBJ1-6
CASSNLDSLIQLTNEKLFF	TRBV21-1	TRBJ1-4
CASSPLSSSYNEQFF	TRBV5-1	TRBJ2-1
CASSLNGWGLDYGYTF	TRBV28	TRBJ1-2
CASSSDRDLVNTEAFF	TRBV6-2/TRBV6-3	TRBJ1-1
CASSPQRGQLTAEAFF	TRBV18	TRBJ1-1
CASSPIWTGGEAFF	TRBV7-8	TRBJ1-1
CATTSGGVVENTIYF	TRBV7-6	TRBJ1-3
CASSLDRGLHEKLFF	TRBV6-5	TRBJ1-4
CASSSLAGNTDTQYF	TRBV6-2/TRBV6-3	TRBJ2-3
CASSRDRREAFF	TRBV6-5	TRBJ1-1
CASSQAGQGNTEAFF	TRBV4-2	TRBJ1-1
CASSLRRQLNTEAFF	TRBV3-1/TRBV3-2	TRBJ1-1
CASSPGQMTDTQYF	TRBV6-5	TRBJ2-3
CAYPGGTVGYTF	TRBV2	TRBJ1-2
CASRGGQGNSPLHF	TRBV27	TRBJ1-6
CASSTGTGEAEKLFF	TRBV5-6	TRBJ1-4
CAWSSVGGNTGELFF	TRBV30	TRBJ2-2
CSVRSGRAYNEQFF	TRBV29-1	TRBJ2-1
CASSRLGNTIYF	TRBV7-8	TRBJ1-3
CASSQDSSGNTIYF	TRBV4-3	TRBJ1-3
CASSHYYGTGLNYGYTF	TRBV3-1/TRBV3-2	TRBJ1-2
CASSLRGGLAVYGTQYF	TRBV3-1/TRBV3-2	TRBJ2-3
CASARDYFSYEQYF	TRBV3-1/TRBV3-2	TRBJ2-7
CAWSGYDTEAFF	TRBV30	TRBJ1-1
CASSSGVGYEQYF	TRBV5-1	TRBJ2-7
CASSLDRVPEAFF	TRBV7-2	TRBJ1-1
CAWSPGSVVEGKLFF	TRBV30	TRBJ1-4
CAMREPLTDTQYF	TRBV10-3	TRBJ2-3
CASSLAGTYREKLFF	TRBV7-2	TRBJ1-4
CASIQFAGGNNEQFF	TRBV28	TRBJ2-1
CASSSGTPATNEKLFF	TRBV5-1	TRBJ1-4
CASSLQGANTEAFF	TRBV18	TRBJ1-1
CASSLGESSDEQFF	TRBV5-1	TRBJ2-1
CASSQARGQHNYGYTF	TRBV4-2	TRBJ1-2
CASSGNRGNSPLHF	TRBV9	TRBJ1-6
CASSIRTGTDTQYF	TRBV19	TRBJ2-3
CASSSRGRVETQYF	TRBV7-2	TRBJ2-5
CSASGGQGLSGYEQYF	TRBV20-1	TRBJ2-7
CASSQSPLQGGGSNQPQHF	TRBV4-1	TRBJ1-5
CASSTDRGYEQYF	TRBV19	TRBJ2-7
CAWRLPGSPLHF	TRBV30	TRBJ1-6
CATSARDSGNTIYF	TRBV15	TRBJ1-3
CATSGGPGGSPLHF	TRBV24-1	TRBJ1-6
CASSQDGSSGNEQFF	TRBV4-3	TRBJ2-1
CASTGRGQGARTDTQYF	TRBV19	TRBJ2-3
CASSPPGRYTDTQYF	TRBV18	TRBJ2-3
CATSPPGQGTLAWGYTF	TRBV18	TRBJ1-2
CASTTLAAGERETQYF	TRBV28	TRBJ2-5
CASSFLTRDNSPLHF	TRBV5-6	TRBJ1-6
CASSLVAFTAFEQYF	TRBV5-4	TRBJ2-7
CASQPASGTSGGAKQFF	TRBV7-8	TRBJ2-1
CASSLGGGDYEQYF	TRBV5-4	TRBJ2-7